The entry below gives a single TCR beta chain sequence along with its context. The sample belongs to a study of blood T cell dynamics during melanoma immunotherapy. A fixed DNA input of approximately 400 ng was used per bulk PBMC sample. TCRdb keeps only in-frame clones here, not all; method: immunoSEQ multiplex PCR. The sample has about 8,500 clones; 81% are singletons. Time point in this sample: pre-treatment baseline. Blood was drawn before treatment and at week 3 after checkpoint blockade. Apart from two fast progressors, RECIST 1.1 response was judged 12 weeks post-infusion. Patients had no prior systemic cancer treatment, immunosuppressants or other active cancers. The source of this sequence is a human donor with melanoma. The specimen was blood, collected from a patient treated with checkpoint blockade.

CDR3 protein: CASSDLGDSNQPQHF. The CDR3 coding sequence is TGTGCCAGCAGTGACCTGGGGGATAGCAATCAGCCCCAGCATTTT. V is TRBV6-1 and J is TRBJ1-5, with a possible D match to TRBD1 (5 bases). The CDR3 length is 15 residues. CDR1 and CDR2 (germline): MNHNS, SASEGT. The V gene lost 3 bases and the J gene lost 0 bases, with 9 bases spanning the gap.